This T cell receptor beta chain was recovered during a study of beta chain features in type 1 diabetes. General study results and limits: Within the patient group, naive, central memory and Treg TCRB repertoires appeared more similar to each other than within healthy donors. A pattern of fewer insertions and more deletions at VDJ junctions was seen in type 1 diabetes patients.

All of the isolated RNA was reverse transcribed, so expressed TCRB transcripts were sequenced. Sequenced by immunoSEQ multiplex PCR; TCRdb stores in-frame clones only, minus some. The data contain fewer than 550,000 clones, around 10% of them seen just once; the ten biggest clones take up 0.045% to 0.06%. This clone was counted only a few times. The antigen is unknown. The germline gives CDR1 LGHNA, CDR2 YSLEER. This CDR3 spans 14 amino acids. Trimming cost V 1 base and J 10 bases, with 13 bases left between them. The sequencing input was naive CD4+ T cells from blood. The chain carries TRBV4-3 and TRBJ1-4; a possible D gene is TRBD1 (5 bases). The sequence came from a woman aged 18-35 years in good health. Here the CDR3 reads CASSQVGGIGKLFF. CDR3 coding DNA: TGCGCCAGCAGCCAAGTCGGGGGGATCGGAAAACTGTTTTTT.